A selection of T cell receptor beta chains follows, all from one sample in a study of shared clonotypes between healthy human individuals. Clones were sequenced by immunoSEQ multiplex PCR, and TCRdb holds only the in-frame ones, with some missing. The sample includes about 490,000 clones, around 73% seen only once; the top ten take 9.5% to 15%. Material for sequencing was PBMCs. These TCRs come from a woman aged 35 to 49 in good health. Some clones in this sample may be carry-over from other donors' samples. The CDR3 runs from the conserved cysteine through the conserved F or W. The D gene is left open where the match is weak. Clone sizes are given selectively: once, few, many, or a class where the clone is expanded.

V	D	size	J	DNA	CDR3
TRBV27	TRBD2	few	TRBJ2-3	TGTGCCAGCAGCGCGATCCCTAGCGGGAGCACAGATACGCAGTATTTT	CASSAIPSGSTDTQYF
TRBV6-5	.	.	TRBJ1-1	TGTGCCAGCAGGGTACAGTGGAACACTGAAGCTTTCTTT	CASRVQWNTEAFF
TRBV11-2	.	.	TRBJ2-3	TGTGCCAGCAGCTCCAGTGGCAACCCCAATACGCAGTATTTT	CASSSSGNPNTQYF
TRBV10-3	.	.	TRBJ2-1	TGTGCCATCAGTGATGCGAGAAAGAATGAGCAGTTCTTC	CAISDARKNEQFF
TRBV4-2	.	once	TRBJ2-2	TGTGCCAGCAGCCAACATCGCCGAAGGGACACCGGGGAGCTGTTTTTT	CASSQHRRRDTGELFF
TRBV28	.	.	TRBJ2-7	TGTGCCAGCAGTTTGACTAGTCTCTGGTTCGAGCAGTACTTC	CASSLTSLWFEQYF
TRBV5-1	.	once	TRBJ2-5	TGCGCCAGCAGCTTGTTGGGGGGCTTATCGGAGACCCAGTACTTC	CASSLLGGLSETQYF
TRBV5-4	.	.	TRBJ1-2	TGTGCCAGCAGCGTCAGAGGGGGGAACTATGGCTACACCTTC	CASSVRGGNYGYTF
TRBV6-1	.	.	TRBJ2-7	TGTGCCAGCAGTGAGACGGAGAGGAACGAGCAGTACTTC	CASSETERNEQYF
TRBV5-6	TRBD1	.	TRBJ2-3	TGTGCCAGCAGCTTAAGACAGGGGACAGATACGCAGTATTTT	CASSLRQGTDTQYF
TRBV5-1	.	.	TRBJ1-5	TGCGCCAGCTCACAGGAGCCGGATCAGCCCCAGCATTTT	CASSQEPDQPQHF
TRBV4-1	.	.	TRBJ2-7	TGCGCCAGCAGCCAAGAGGCGGACACCTACGAGCAGTACTTC	CASSQEADTYEQYF
TRBV2	.	.	TRBJ2-1	TGTGCCAGCGGGGTCGAGGAGTTGGATGAGCAGTTCTTC	CASGVEELDEQFF
TRBV4-1	TRBD1	.	TRBJ2-2	TGCGCCAGCAGCCACCCGAGACAGGGGATCACCGGGGAGCTGTTTTTT	CASSHPRQGITGELFF
TRBV7-8	.	.	TRBJ1-2	TGTGCCAGCAGCAATCCGGGAAAGAAAAACTATGGCTACACCTTC	CASSNPGKKNYGYTF
TRBV2	.	.	TRBJ2-7	TGTGCCAGTCACAGGGTACACCACGAGCAGTACTTC	CASHRVHHEQYF
TRBV7-2	.	.	TRBJ2-1	TGTGCCAGCAGCTTAGCCTGGACAGCCGCGGATGAGCAGTTCTTC	CASSLAWTAADEQFF
TRBV7-9	.	.	TRBJ2-1	TGTGCCAGCAGCTTGGCTAGCGAGAATGAGCAGTTCTTC	CASSLASENEQFF
TRBV11-2	.	once	TRBJ2-1	TGTGCCAGCAGCTTAGGCACCAATGAGCAGTTCTTC	CASSLGTNEQFF
TRBV6-5	.	.	TRBJ1-2	TGTGCCAGCAAACAGTTGGGATATGGCTACACCTTC	CASKQLGYGYTF
TRBV19	TRBD1	.	TRBJ1-2	TGTGCCAGTTCACCGGGGACAGCGCTTCATGGCTACACCTTC	CASSPGTALHGYTF
TRBV7-2	.	.	TRBJ1-1	TGTGCCAGCAGCTTGGGCGTGGTAGTCACTGAAGCTTTCTTT	CASSLGVVVTEAFF